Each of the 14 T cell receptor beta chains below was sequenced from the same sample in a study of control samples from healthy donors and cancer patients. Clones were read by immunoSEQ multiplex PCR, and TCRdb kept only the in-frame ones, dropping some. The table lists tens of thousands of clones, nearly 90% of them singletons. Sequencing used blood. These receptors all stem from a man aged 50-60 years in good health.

The CDR3 protein is CASSITTGRRTDTQYF. CDR3 in DNA: TGTGCCAGCAGCATCACGACAGGGCGCCGCACAGATACGCAGTATTTT. The rearrangement joins TRBV11-3 to TRBJ2-3; 7 bases line up with TRBD1. Germline V CDR1 and CDR2: SGHNT, YENEEA. Trimming took 5 bases from V and 1 from J; bases not matched to a gene: 9. The CDR3 covers 16 residues.

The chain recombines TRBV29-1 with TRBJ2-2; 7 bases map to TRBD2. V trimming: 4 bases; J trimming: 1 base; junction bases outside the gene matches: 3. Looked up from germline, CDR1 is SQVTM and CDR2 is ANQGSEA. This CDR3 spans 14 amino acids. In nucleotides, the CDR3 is TGCAGCGTTGCCAAGCGGGGGAACACCGGGGAGCTGTTTTTT. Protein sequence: CSVAKRGNTGELFF.

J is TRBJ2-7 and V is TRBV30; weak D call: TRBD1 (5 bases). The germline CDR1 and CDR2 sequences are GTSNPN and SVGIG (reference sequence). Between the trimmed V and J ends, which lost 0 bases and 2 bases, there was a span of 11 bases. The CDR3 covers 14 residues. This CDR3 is CAWSVRGRTYEQYF. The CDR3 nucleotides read TGTGCCTGGAGTGTAAGGGGCCGGACCTACGAGCAGTACTTC.

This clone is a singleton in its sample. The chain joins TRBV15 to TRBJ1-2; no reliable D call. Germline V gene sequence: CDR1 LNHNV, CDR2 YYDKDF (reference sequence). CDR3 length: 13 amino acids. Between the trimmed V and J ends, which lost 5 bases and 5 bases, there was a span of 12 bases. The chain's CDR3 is CATSRGVLYGYTF. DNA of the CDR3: TGTGCCACCAGCCGCGGGGTCCTTTATGGCTACACCTTC. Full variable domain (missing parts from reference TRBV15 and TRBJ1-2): DAMVIQNPRYQVTQFGKPVTLSCSQTLNHNVMYWYQQKSSQAPKLLFHYYDKDFNNEADTPDNFQSRRPNTSFCFLDIRSPGLGDTAMYLCATSRGVLYGYTFGSGTRLTVV.

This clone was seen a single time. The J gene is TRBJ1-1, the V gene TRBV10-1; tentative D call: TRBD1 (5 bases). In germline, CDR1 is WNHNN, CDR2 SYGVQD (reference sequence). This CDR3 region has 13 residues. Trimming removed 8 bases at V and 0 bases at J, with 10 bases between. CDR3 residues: CASASGLNTEAFF. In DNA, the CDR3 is TGCGCCAGCGCCTCAGGGCTGAACACTGAAGCTTTCTTT.

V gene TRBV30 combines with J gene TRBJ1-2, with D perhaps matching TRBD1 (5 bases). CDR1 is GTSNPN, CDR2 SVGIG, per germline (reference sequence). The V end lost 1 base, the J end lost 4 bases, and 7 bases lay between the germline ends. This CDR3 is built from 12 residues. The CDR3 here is CAWSGQFYGYTF. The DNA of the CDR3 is TGTGCCTGGAGTGGACAGTTCTATGGCTACACCTTC.

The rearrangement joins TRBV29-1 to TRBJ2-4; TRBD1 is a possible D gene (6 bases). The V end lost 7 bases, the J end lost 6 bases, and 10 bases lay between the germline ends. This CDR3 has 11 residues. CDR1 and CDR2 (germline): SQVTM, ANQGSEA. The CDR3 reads CSADRLNIQYF. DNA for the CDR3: TGCAGCGCGGACAGACTAAACATTCAGTACTTC. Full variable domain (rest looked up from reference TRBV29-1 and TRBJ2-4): SAVISQKPSRDICQRGTSLTIQCQVDSQVTMMFWYRQQPGQSLTLIATANQGSEATYESGFVIDKFPISRPNLTFSTLTVSNMSPEDSSIYLCSADRLNIQYFGAGTRLSVL.

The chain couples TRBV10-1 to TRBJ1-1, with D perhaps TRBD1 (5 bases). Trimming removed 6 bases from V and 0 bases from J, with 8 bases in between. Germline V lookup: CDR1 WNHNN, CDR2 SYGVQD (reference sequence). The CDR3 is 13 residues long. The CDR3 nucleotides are TGCGCCAGCAGAGGGGCATTGAACACTGAAGCTTTCTTT. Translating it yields CASRGALNTEAFF.

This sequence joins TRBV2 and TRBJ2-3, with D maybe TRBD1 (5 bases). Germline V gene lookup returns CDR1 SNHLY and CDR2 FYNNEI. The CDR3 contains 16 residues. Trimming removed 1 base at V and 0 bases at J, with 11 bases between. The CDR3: CASSEEHRLSTDTQYF. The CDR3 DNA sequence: TGTGCCAGCAGTGAAGAGCACAGGCTTAGCACAGATACGCAGTATTTT. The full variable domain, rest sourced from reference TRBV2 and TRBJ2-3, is EPEVTQTPSHQVTQMGQEVILRCVPISNHLYFYWYRQILGQKVEFLVSFYNNEISEKSEIFDDQFSVERPDGSNFTLKIRSTKLEDSAMYFCASSEEHRLSTDTQYFGPGTRLTVL.

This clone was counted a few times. CDR3 sequence (DNA): TGTGCCATCGGGACAGGGGGAAACACCATATATTTT. It is translated as CAIGTGGNTIYF. The V and J genes are TRBV10-3 and TRBJ1-3; TRBD1 agrees at 9 bases. CDR3 length: 12 residues. V trimming: 8 bases; J trimming: 4 bases; junction bases outside the gene matches: 0. CDR1 and CDR2 from the germline V gene are ENHRY and SYGVKD.

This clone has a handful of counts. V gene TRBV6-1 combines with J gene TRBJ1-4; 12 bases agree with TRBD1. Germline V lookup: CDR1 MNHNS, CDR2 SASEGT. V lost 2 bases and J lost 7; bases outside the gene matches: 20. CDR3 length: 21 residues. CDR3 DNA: TGTGCCAGCAGTGAATATGGGACAGGGGGCGGCTTGAGGATAGCGAGTGAAAAACTGTTTTTT. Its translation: CASSEYGTGGGLRIASEKLFF.

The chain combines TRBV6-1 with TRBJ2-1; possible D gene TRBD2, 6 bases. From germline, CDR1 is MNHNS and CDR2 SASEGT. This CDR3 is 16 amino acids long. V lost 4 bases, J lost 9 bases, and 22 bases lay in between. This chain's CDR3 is CASSARDSYQLSEQFF. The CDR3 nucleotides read TGTGCCAGCAGTGCACGGGACTCCTACCAATTGAGTGAGCAGTTCTTC.

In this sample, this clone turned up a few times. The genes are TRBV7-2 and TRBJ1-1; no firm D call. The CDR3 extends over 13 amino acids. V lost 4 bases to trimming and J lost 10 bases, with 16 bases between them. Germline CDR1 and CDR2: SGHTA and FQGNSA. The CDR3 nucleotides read TGTGCCAGCAGCTCCTCTCAGGCCGGAGTAGCTTTCTTT. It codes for CASSSSQAGVAFF.

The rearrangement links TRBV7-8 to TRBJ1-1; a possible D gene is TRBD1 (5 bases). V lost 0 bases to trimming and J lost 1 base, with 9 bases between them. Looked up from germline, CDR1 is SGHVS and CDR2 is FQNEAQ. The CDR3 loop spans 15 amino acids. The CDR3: CASSLALGGNTEAFF. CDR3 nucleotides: TGTGCCAGCAGCTTAGCGCTGGGGGGGAACACTGAAGCTTTCTTT.